The entry below gives a single TCR beta chain sequence along with its context. Its matching antigen is unknown. The sample comes from a study of T cell responses to AZD1222 COVID-19 vaccine. Findings of the study overall: Reportedly, nearly half the spike-specific TCRs target unmutated variant regions.

Germline CDR1 is LNHDA and CDR2 is SQIVND (reference sequence). The CDR3 runs 13 residues. V was cut by 6 bases and J by 6 bases, with 9 bases left in between. The protocol was immunoSEQ multiplex PCR, while the TCRdb copy is restricted to in-frame clones and leaves out a portion. The sample carries around 140,000 clones, 75% to 90% recorded once. The chain recombines TRBV19 with TRBJ1-6; no definite D call. This clonotype was sampled from an adult in good health. Source: peripheral blood, taken on day 0 of AZD1222 vaccination. The CDR3 sequence: CASRSVRNSPLHF. As DNA, the CDR3 is TGTGCCAGTAGATCGGTTCGTAATTCACCCCTCCACTTT.